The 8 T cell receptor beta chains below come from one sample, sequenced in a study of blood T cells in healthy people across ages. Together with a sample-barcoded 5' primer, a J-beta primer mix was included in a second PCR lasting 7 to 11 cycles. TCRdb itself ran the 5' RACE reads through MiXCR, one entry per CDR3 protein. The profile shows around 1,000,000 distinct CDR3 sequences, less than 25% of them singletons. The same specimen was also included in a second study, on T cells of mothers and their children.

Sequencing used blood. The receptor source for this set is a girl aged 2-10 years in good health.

The DNA of the CDR3 is TGTGCCAGCAGACGTATAGCAGACTCTAACTATGGCTACACCTTC. Amino acid sequence: CASRRIADSNYGYTF. The chain combines TRBV11-2 with TRBJ1-2; D remains ambiguous. CDR3 length: 15 amino acids. In germline, CDR1 is SGHAT, CDR2 FQNNGV. With 6 bases removed from V and 0 bases from J, the gap between germline ends came to 14 bases.

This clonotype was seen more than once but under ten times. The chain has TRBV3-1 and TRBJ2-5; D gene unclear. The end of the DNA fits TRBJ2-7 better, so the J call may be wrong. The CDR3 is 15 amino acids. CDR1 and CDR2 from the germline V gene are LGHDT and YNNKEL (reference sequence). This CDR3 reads CASSRTGGLDYEQYF. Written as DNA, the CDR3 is TGTGCCAGCAGCCGTACGGGCGGTTTAGACTACGAGCAGTACTTC.

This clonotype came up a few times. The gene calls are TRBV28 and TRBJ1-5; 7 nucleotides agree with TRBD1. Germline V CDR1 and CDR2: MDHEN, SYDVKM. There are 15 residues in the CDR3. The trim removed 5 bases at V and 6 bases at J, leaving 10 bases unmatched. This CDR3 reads CASSLGTGDGQPQHF. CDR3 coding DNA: TGTGCCAGCAGTCTTGGTACAGGGGATGGTCAGCCCCAGCATTTT.

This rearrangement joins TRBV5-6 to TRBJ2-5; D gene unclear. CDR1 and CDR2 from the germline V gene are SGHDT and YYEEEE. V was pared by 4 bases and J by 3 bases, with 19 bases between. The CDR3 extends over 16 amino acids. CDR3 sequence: CASSEWKVTIEETQYF. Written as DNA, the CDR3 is TGTGCCAGCAGCGAATGGAAGGTTACGATTGAAGAGACCCAGTACTTC.

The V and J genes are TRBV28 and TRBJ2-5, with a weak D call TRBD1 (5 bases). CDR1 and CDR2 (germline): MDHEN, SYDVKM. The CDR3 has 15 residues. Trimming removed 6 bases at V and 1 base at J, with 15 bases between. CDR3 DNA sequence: TGTGCCAGCAGCCACGGTCGGACACCCCAAGAGACCCAGTACTTC. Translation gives CASSHGRTPQETQYF.

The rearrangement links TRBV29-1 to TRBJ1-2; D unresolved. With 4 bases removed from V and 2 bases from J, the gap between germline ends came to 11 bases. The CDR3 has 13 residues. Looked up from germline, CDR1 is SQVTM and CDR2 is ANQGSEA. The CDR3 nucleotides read TGCAGCGTTGTGAATTCTCGAAACTATGGCTACACCTTC. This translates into CSVVNSRNYGYTF.

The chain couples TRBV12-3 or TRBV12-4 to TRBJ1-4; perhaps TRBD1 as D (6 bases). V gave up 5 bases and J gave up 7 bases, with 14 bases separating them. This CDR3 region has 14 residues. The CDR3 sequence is CASSNRAGSEKLFF. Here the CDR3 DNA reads TGTGCCAGCAGTAACAGGGCAGGGAGTGAAAAACTGTTTTTT.

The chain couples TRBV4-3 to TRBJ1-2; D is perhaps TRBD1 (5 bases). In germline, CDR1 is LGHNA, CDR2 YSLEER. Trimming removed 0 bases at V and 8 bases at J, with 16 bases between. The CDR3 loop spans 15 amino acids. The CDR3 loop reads CASSQDLGESGGYTF. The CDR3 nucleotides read TGCGCCAGCAGCCAAGATCTGGGGGAATCGGGGGGCTACACCTTC.